This TCR beta chain was obtained from a study of T cell repertoires in cytomegalovirus infection. Notes on this clonotype: What it binds is not known.

Trimming cost V 5 bases and J 4 bases, with 11 bases left between them. The CDR3 is 13 amino acids. Germline V gives CDR1 SGHTA, CDR2 FQGNSA. TCRdb re-called the reads with MiXCR, one entry per CDR3 protein. The sample has about 830,000 distinct CDR3 sequences; 32% are singletons. General observations from the study: Predominance within the ex vivo response was attributable to HLA-C-restricted CMV-specific TCR beta clonotypes.

The chain is built from TRBV7-2 and TRBJ1-2, with D tentatively TRBD1 (6 bases). The source material was cultured CD8+ T cells from PBMCs, sampled from culture after CMV antigen stimulation. This sequence was found in a human donor in good health (CMV status not recorded). Some clones in this sample may be carry-over from other donors' samples. The CDR3 spells CASSPGRGYGYTF. CDR3 coding DNA: TGTGCCAGCAGCCCCGGCAGGGGCTATGGCTACACCTTC.